This TCR beta chain was documented in a study of cytomegalovirus exposure and HLA in healthy donors. The CDR3 totals 14 residues. CDR1 is MNHNS and CDR2 is SASEGT in the germline V gene. J lost 8 bases, V lost 8 bases, and 9 bases had no gene match. In the PCR, 60 Vbeta and 13 Jbeta primers were used. Authors' analysis steps: About 10 million of around 85 million unique TCR beta chains were shared, per a later count. Generated by immunoSEQ multiplex PCR, the TCRdb table keeps only in-frame clones and is missing some. The V and J calls and clone size are taken from that table; D and trimming were inferred from the DNA. The table lists about 190,000 clones, more than 75% of them singletons. Though probably carrying unrecorded immune exposures, donors were nominally healthy at sampling.

Sequenced input: PBMCs. This TCR was sampled from a woman between 45 and 65 years old in good health and CMV-seropositive. J is TRBJ1-6 and V is TRBV6-1; TRBD1 matches at 7 bases. The CDR3 DNA is TGTGCCAGCGGTCCTGACAGGGAAGATTCACCCCTCCACTTT. Its translation: CASGPDREDSPLHF.